Described below is a single TCR beta chain sequence and its context. The sample belongs to a study of T cell changes during pregnancy in multiple sclerosis. Germline CDR1 reads SGHRS; CDR2 reads YFSETQ. There are 13 residues in the CDR3. V was clipped by 4 bases and J by 6 bases, with 11 bases between them. Method: immunoSEQ multiplex PCR; TCRdb's copy keeps in-frame clones and lacks some. Of tens of thousands of clones listed, approximately 92% were seen once; the top ten hold roughly 7%. The sequenced sample was CD8+ T cells from peripheral blood mononuclear cells, obtained in the third trimester of pregnancy. The gene calls are TRBV5-1 and TRBJ2-1; unclear D gene. The sequence derives from a female donor with multiple sclerosis, enrolled in a pregnancy study. This chain's CDR3 is CASSPLSGNEQFF. The CDR3 coding sequence is TGCGCCAGCAGCCCACTCTCGGGCAATGAGCAGTTCTTC.